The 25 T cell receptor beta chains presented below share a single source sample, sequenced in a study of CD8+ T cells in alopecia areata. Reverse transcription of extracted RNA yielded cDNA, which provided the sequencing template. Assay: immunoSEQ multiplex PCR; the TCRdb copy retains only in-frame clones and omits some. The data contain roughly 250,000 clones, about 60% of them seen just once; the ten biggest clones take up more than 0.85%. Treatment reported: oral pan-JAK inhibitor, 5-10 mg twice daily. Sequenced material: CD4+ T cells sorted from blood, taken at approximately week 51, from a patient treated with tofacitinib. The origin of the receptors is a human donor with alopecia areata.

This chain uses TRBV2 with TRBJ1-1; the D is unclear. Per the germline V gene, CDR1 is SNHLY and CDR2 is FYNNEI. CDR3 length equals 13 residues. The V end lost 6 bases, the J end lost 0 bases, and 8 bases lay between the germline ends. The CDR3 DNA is TGTGCCAGCAGCCCCACAGTGAACACTGAAGCTTTCTTT. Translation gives CASSPTVNTEAFF.

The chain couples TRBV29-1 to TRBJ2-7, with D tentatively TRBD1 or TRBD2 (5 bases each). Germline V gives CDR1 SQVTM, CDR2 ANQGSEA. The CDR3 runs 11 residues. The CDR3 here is CSMSRGHEQYF. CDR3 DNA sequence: TGCAGTATGAGCCGGGGCCACGAGCAGTACTTC.

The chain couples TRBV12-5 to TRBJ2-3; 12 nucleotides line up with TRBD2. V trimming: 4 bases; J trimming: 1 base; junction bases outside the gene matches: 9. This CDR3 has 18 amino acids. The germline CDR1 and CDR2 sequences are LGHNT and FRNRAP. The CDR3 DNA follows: TGTGCTAGTGGTTGGGTAACGACTAGCGGGGGCCGCACAGATACGCAGTATTTT. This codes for CASGWVTTSGGRTDTQYF.

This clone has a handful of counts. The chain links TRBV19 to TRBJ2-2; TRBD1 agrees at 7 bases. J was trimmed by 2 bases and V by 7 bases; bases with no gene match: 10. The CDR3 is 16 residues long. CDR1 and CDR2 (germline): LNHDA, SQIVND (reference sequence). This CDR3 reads CASIGTARVNTGELFF. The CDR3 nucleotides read TGTGCCAGTATTGGGACAGCCAGGGTTAACACCGGGGAGCTGTTTTTT.

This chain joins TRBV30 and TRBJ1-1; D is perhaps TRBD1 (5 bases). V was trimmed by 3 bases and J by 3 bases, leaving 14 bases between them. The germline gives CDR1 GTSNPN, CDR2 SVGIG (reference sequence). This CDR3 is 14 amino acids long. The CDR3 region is CAWRVQGWDTEAFF. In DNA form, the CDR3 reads TGTGCCTGGAGGGTCCAGGGCTGGGACACTGAAGCTTTCTTT.

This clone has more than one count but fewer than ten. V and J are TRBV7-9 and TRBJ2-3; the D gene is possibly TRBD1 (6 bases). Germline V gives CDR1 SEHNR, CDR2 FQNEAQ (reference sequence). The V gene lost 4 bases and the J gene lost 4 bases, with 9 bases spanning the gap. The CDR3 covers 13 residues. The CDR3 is CASSSRGPDTQYF. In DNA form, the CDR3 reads TGTGCCAGCAGCTCCAGGGGACCAGATACGCAGTATTTT.

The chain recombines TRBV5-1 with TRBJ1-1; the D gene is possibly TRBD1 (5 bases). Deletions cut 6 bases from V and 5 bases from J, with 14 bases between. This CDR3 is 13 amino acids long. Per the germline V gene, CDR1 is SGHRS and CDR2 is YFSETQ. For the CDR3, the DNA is TGCGCCAGCAAGGGGCAGCCCGATACTGAAGCTTTCTTT. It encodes CASKGQPDTEAFF. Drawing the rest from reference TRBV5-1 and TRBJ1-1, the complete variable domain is KAGVTQTPRYLIKTRGQQVTLSCSPISGHRSVSWYQQTPGQGLQFLFEYFSETQRNKGNFPGRFSGRQFSNSRSEMNVSTLELGDSALYLCASKGQPDTEAFFGQGTRLTVV.

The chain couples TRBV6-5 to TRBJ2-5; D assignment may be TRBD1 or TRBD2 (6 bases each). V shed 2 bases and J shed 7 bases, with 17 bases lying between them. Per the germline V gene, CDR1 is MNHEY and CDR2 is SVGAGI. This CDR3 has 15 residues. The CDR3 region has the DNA TGTGCCAGCAGTTACGCCCGGGGGCTCCCGGGGACCCAGTACTTC. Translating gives CASSYARGLPGTQYF.

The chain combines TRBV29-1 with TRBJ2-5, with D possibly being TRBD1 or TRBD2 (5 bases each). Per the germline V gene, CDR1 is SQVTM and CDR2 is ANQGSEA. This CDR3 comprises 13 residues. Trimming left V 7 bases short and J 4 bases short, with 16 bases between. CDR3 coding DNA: TGCAGCGGTTGGGACCAGGGCGCAGAGACCCAGTACTTC. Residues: CSGWDQGAETQYF.

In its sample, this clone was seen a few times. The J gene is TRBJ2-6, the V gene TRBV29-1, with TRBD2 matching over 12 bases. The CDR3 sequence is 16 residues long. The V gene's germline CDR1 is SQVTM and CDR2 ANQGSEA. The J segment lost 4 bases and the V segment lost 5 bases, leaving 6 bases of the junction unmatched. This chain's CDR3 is CSVSRLAGAGANVLTF. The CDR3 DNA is TGCAGCGTTTCCCGACTAGCGGGGGCAGGGGCCAACGTCCTGACTTTC.

The CDR3 DNA is TGTGCCAGCGGAAGGGGGCTTGACACTGAAGCTTTCTTT. Amino acid sequence: CASGRGLDTEAFF. The rearrangement uses TRBV9 and TRBJ1-1; 7 positions agree with TRBD1. The CDR3 sequence is 13 residues long. V lost 7 bases, J lost 3 bases, and 6 bases stayed unmatched. Germline values: CDR1 SGDLS, CDR2 YYNGEE. Full variable domain (remainder filled in from reference TRBV9 and TRBJ1-1): DSGVTQTPKHLITATGQRVTLRCSPRSGDLSVYWYQQSLDQGLQFLIQYYNGEERAKGNILERFSAQQFPDLHSELNLSSLELGDSALYFCASGRGLDTEAFFGQGTRLTVV.

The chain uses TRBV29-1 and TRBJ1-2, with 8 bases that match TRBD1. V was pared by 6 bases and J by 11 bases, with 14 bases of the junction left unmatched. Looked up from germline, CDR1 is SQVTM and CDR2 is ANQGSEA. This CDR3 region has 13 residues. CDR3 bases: TGCAGCGTCGGCGAGGGCAGGGGGCCAAGGTACACCTTC. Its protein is CSVGEGRGPRYTF.

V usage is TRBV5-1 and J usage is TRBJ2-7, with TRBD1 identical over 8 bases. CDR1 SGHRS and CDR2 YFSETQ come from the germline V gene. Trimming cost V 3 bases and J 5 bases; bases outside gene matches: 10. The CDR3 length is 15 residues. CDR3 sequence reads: CASSWTGQGVDEQYF. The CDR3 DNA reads TGCGCCAGCAGCTGGACCGGACAGGGCGTGGACGAGCAGTACTTC.

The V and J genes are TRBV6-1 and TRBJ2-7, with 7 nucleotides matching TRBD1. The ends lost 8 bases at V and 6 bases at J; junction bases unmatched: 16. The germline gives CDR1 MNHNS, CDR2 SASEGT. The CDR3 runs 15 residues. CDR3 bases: TGTGCCAGCCGTCGCCTTCCGGGACAGCTTATCGAGCAGTACTTC. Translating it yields CASRRLPGQLIEQYF.

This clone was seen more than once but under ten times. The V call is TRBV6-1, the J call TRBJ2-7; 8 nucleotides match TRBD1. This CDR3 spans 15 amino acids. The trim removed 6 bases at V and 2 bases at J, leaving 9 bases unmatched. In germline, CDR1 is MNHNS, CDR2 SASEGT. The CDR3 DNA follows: TGTGCCAGCAGACCCGGACAGGGACTTCCCTACGAGCAGTACTTC. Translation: CASRPGQGLPYEQYF.

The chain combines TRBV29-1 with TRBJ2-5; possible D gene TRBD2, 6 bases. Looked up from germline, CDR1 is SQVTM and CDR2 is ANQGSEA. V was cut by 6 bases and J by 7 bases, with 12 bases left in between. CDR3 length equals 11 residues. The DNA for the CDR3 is TGCAGCGTGGGCGAGGGAGGGACCCAGTACTTC. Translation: CSVGEGGTQYF.

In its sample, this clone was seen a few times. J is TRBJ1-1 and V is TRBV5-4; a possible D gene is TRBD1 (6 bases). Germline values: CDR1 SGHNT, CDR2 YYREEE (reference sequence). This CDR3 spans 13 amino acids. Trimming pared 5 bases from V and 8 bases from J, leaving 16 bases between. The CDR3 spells CASRDRDIGEAFF. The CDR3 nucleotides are TGTGCCAGCAGGGATAGGGACATCGGCGAAGCTTTCTTT.

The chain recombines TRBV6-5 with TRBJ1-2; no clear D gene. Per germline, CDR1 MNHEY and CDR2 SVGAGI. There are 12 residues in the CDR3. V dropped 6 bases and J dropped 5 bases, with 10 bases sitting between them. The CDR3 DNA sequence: TGTGCCAGCAGCCACGAATCTTATGGCTACACCTTC. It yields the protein CASSHESYGYTF.

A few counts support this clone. The CDR3 loop is CASSPWDRGNTEAFF. CDR3 nucleotide sequence: TGCGCCAGCAGCCCATGGGACAGGGGGAACACTGAAGCTTTCTTT. This chain uses TRBV5-1 with TRBJ1-1, with 10 nucleotides matching TRBD1. Unmatched junction bases numbered 4, after V lost 4 bases and J lost 1 base. Germline CDR1 reads SGHRS; CDR2 reads YFSETQ. The CDR3 is made up of 15 amino acids.

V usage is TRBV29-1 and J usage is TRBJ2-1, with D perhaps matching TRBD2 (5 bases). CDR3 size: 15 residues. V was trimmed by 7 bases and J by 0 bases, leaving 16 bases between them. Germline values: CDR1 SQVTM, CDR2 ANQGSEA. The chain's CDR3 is CSGKGAYSSYNEQFF. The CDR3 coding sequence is TGCAGCGGTAAGGGAGCCTACAGCTCCTACAATGAGCAGTTCTTC.

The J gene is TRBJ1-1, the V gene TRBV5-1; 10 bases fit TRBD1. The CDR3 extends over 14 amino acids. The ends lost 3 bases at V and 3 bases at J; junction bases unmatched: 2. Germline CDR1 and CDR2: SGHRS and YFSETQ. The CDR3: CASSSDRGHTEAFF. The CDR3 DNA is TGCGCCAGCAGCTCAGACAGGGGGCACACTGAAGCTTTCTTT.

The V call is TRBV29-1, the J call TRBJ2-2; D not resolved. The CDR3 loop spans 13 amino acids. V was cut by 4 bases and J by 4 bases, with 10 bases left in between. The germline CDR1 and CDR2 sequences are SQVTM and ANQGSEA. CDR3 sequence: CSVASTSTGELFF. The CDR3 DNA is TGCAGCGTTGCGTCCACTTCCACCGGGGAGCTGTTTTTT.

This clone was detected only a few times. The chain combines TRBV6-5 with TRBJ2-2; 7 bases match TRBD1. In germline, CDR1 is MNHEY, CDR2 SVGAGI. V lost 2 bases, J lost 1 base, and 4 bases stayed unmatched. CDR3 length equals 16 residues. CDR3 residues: CASSYTRTGNTGELFF. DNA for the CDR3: TGTGCCAGCAGTTACACACGGACAGGGAACACCGGGGAGCTGTTTTTT.

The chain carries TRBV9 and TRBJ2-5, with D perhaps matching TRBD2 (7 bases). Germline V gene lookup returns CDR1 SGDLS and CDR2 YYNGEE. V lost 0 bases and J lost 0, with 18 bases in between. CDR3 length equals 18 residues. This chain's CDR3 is CASSVEDSRGLYQETQYF. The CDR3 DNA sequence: TGTGCCAGCAGCGTAGAGGACTCGCGGGGGCTGTACCAAGAGACCCAGTACTTC.

The CDR3 loop reads CAWSRLAGGTDTQYF. CDR3 bases: TGTGCCTGGAGTCGACTAGCGGGGGGCACAGATACGCAGTATTTT. This chain joins TRBV30 and TRBJ2-3; the match to TRBD2 covers 12 bases. Looked up from germline, CDR1 is GTSNPN and CDR2 is SVGIG (reference sequence). V lost 2 bases to trimming and J lost 1 base; unmatched junction nucleotides: 1. This CDR3 has 15 amino acids.